This entry lists 25 T cell receptor beta chains sequenced from one sample in a study of cytomegalovirus exposure and HLA in healthy donors. With 60 Vbeta and 13 Jbeta primers, the PCR was carried out. Measured with immunoSEQ multiplex PCR; TCRdb has only the in-frame clones, and not every one. Of about 150,000 clones in the sample, roughly three quarters are singletons; the top ten hold 1.3%. The source material was PBMCs. These receptors came from a woman between 40 and 50 years old in good health and CMV-seronegative.

This rearrangement joins TRBV9 to TRBJ2-3; the D is unclear. Between the trimmed V and J ends, which lost 3 bases and 4 bases, there was a span of 9 bases. The CDR3 runs 13 residues. Germline V gene lookup returns CDR1 SGDLS and CDR2 YYNGEE. CDR3 DNA sequence: TGTGCCAGCAGCGGAGGAGTGGCAGATACGCAGTATTTT. Protein product: CASSGGVADTQYF.

The V gene is TRBV29-1, the J gene TRBJ1-6; D unresolved. Deletions cut 4 bases from V and 9 bases from J, with 13 bases between. CDR1 and CDR2 from the germline V gene are SQVTM and ANQGSEA. This CDR3 has 13 amino acids. CDR3 bases: TGCAGCGTTGGCCCAGAAGTTGGTTCACCCCTCCACTTT. It translates to CSVGPEVGSPLHF. Combining the CDR3 with reference TRBV29-1 and TRBJ1-6 gives the whole variable domain SAVISQKPSRDICQRGTSLTIQCQVDSQVTMMFWYRQQPGQSLTLIATANQGSEATYESGFVIDKFPISRPNLTFSTLTVSNMSPEDSSIYLCSVGPEVGSPLHFGNGTRLTVT.

The chain links TRBV5-4 to TRBJ1-2; weak D call: TRBD1 (6 bases). The V end was cut by 4 bases, the J end by 6 bases, with 13 bases between. Germline V lookup: CDR1 SGHNT, CDR2 YYREEE (reference sequence). The CDR3 consists of 13 residues. This CDR3 reads CASSEQGADGYTF. CDR3 nucleotides: TGTGCCAGCAGCGAACAGGGCGCGGATGGCTACACCTTC. Full variable domain (missing parts from reference TRBV5-4 and TRBJ1-2): ETGVTQSPTHLIKTRGQQVTLRCSSQSGHNTVSWYQQALGQGPQFIFQYYREEENGRGNFPPRFSGLQFPNYSSELNVNALELDDSALYLCASSEQGADGYTFGSGTRLTVV.

The chain couples TRBV27 to TRBJ1-2; 7 nucleotides align to TRBD1. This CDR3 is built from 13 residues. V gave up 3 bases and J gave up 2 bases; unmatched junction bases: 0. Germline CDR1 and CDR2: MNHEY and SMNVEV (reference sequence). Here the CDR3 reads CASSLTGNYGYTF. CDR3 coding DNA: TGTGCCAGCAGTTTGACAGGGAACTATGGCTACACCTTC.

This rearrangement joins TRBV28 to TRBJ1-5; possibly TRBD1 for D (6 bases). The CDR3 contains 17 residues. Trimming pared 4 bases from V and 0 bases from J, leaving 16 bases between. Germline CDR1 is MDHEN and CDR2 is SYDVKM. In DNA, the CDR3 is TGTGCCAGCAGTTCCTTATCTGACAGGAGTAGCAATCAGCCCCAGCATTTT. Translating it yields CASSSLSDRSSNQPQHF.

As to this clone: Additional DNA sequences in this sample encode the identical CDR3. The chain combines TRBV5-1 with TRBJ1-1, with 7 bases identical to TRBD1. In germline, CDR1 is SGHRS, CDR2 YFSETQ. This CDR3 is 14 amino acids long. The V and J ends lost 4 bases and 1 base, in that order; junction bases with no gene match: 4. The CDR3 here is CASSPGTANTEAFF. The CDR3 nucleotides read TGCGCCAGCAGCCCCGGGACAGCGAACACTGAAGCTTTCTTT.

The V call is TRBV5-4, the J call TRBJ2-5, with D possibly being TRBD2 (7 bases). Trimming stripped 1 base from V and 5 bases from J, with 12 bases between. This CDR3 has 14 residues. Germline CDR1 SGHNT, CDR2 YYREEE (reference sequence). Here the CDR3 reads CASSLWGGLETQYF. CDR3 DNA sequence: TGTGCCAGCAGCTTGTGGGGGGGCTTGGAGACCCAGTACTTC.

This chain links TRBV28 with TRBJ1-2; 7 bases map to TRBD1. The CDR3 consists of 14 residues. V lost 3 bases, J lost 5 bases, and 6 bases stayed unmatched. The germline V gene has CDR1 MDHEN and CDR2 SYDVKM. CDR3 DNA sequence: TGTGCCAGCAGTTTCTCGGGACAGCTATATGGCTACACCTTC. Protein product: CASSFSGQLYGYTF.

This clone was detected only a few times. The J gene is TRBJ2-2, the V gene TRBV4-3, with 13 bases aligning to TRBD2. CDR3 length equals 15 residues. Trimming removed 6 bases from V and 6 bases from J; junction bases left unmatched: 4. Germline CDR1 and CDR2: LGHNA and YSLEER. The CDR3 nucleotides read TGCGCCAGCAGTTGGACTAGCGGGGGTGCCGGGGAGCTGTTTTTT. Translating gives CASSWTSGGAGELFF.

The CDR3 nucleotides read TGCGCCAGCAGCCAAGCAGGACAGGGTAGTAACACCATATATTTT. Translating it yields CASSQAGQGSNTIYF. This sequence joins TRBV4-3 and TRBJ1-3; the match to TRBD1 covers 8 bases. The germline gives CDR1 LGHNA, CDR2 YSLEER. J gave up 7 bases and V 1 base, and 6 bases lay outside the gene matches. The CDR3 runs to 15 residues.

The V call is TRBV9, the J call TRBJ2-2, with 7 positions matching TRBD1. Germline values: CDR1 SGDLS, CDR2 YYNGEE. The CDR3 loop spans 16 amino acids. Trimming cost V 4 bases and J 1 base; bases outside gene matches: 7. CDR3 nucleotide sequence: TGTGCCAGCAGCCGCACCGGGACAGAGAACACCGGGGAGCTGTTTTTT. As protein: CASSRTGTENTGELFF.

The gene calls are TRBV6-5 and TRBJ1-1; 9 positions match TRBD1. The V and J ends lost 4 bases and 3 bases, in that order; junction bases with no gene match: 3. The germline V gene encodes CDR1 MNHEY and CDR2 SVGAGI. The CDR3 consists of 14 residues. This CDR3 is CASSFGTGHTEAFF. The CDR3 DNA sequence: TGTGCCAGCAGTTTCGGGACAGGGCACACTGAAGCTTTCTTT.

The genes are TRBV2 and TRBJ1-3, with 7 bases matching TRBD1. The CDR3 has 15 amino acids. Germline values: CDR1 SNHLY, CDR2 FYNNEI. V lost 3 bases to trimming and J lost 6 bases; unmatched junction nucleotides: 8. CDR3 protein: CASSDIGGSVNTIYF. The CDR3 bases are TGTGCCAGCAGTGACATAGGGGGCTCCGTAAACACCATATATTTT.

The table lists this clone with a few counts. The chain links TRBV10-3 to TRBJ1-2; no clear D. Germline V CDR1 and CDR2: ENHRY, SYGVKD. Between the trimmed V and J ends, which lost 6 bases and 3 bases, there was a span of 17 bases. The CDR3 totals 15 residues. CDR3 sequence: CAIRAAYGGDYGYTF. DNA for the CDR3: TGTGCCATCAGAGCTGCGTACGGAGGCGACTATGGCTACACCTTC.

The rearrangement links TRBV4-1 to TRBJ1-2; tentative D call: TRBD1 (6 bases). Germline CDR1 and CDR2: MGHRA and YSYEKL. The CDR3 has 16 amino acids. Trimming took off 0 bases at V and 4 bases at J, with 15 bases between the two ends. CDR3 amino acids: CASSQEQRGTLYGYTF. In DNA form, the CDR3 reads TGCGCCAGCAGCCAAGAACAGAGGGGGACACTCTATGGCTACACCTTC.

The chain has TRBV6-1 and TRBJ2-1, with 9 nucleotides matching TRBD2. Germline V lookup: CDR1 MNHNS, CDR2 SASEGT. The CDR3 length is 15 residues. Trimming removed 9 bases from V and 1 base from J; junction bases left unmatched: 7. As DNA, the CDR3 is TGTGCCAGTCCCGCGGGGGGGCGATCCTACAATGAGCAGTTCTTC. It codes for CASPAGGRSYNEQFF.

V and J are TRBV27 and TRBJ1-2; D might be TRBD1 (5 bases). The CDR3 is 18 amino acids. V gave up 5 bases and J gave up 0 bases, with 22 bases separating them. CDR1 and CDR2 (germline): MNHEY, SMNVEV (reference sequence). DNA for the CDR3: TGTGCCAGCAGTGCATCCCCCGCGACAGATTTTTCTAACTATGGCTACACCTTC. Its protein product is CASSASPATDFSNYGYTF.

To note about this clone: Other nucleotide sequences in the sample specify the same CDR3. This chain joins TRBV7-9 and TRBJ2-7, with a tentative D call TRBD1 (6 bases). The CDR3 is 14 residues long. V shed 5 bases and J shed 3 bases, with 14 bases lying between them. Germline assignment: CDR1 SEHNR and CDR2 FQNEAQ (reference sequence). In DNA form, the CDR3 reads TGTGCCAGCAGCCTTACGACAGGACACTACGAGCAGTACTTC. This codes for CASSLTTGHYEQYF.

A remark on this clone: The junction differs from germline at one of its ends, possibly a read error. The V gene is TRBV13, the J gene TRBJ1-1; D is unclear. CDR1 and CDR2 (germline): PRHDT, FYEKMQ (reference sequence). The CDR3 is 14 amino acids. The CDR3 is CAGSFTGLNTEAFF. The CDR3, as DNA: TGTGCCGGCAGCTTTACCGGGTTGAACACTGAAGCTTTCTTT.

The V gene is TRBV2, the J gene TRBJ1-5; D call uncertain. Germline V gives CDR1 SNHLY, CDR2 FYNNEI. V lost 1 base and J 4 bases, leaving 11 bases between the germline ends. The CDR3 sequence is 15 residues long. CDR3 DNA: TGTGCCAGCAGTGAAGGGCAGAACGTTAATCAGCCCCAGCATTTT. Protein sequence: CASSEGQNVNQPQHF.

This clone has a handful of counts. CDR3 in amino acids: CASSLDRGYTF. The CDR3 nucleotides read TGCGCCAGCAGCTTGGACAGGGGATACACCTTC. This rearrangement joins TRBV5-1 to TRBJ1-2, with 7 bases that match TRBD1. Germline CDR1 reads SGHRS; CDR2 reads YFSETQ. V was clipped by 0 bases and J by 11 bases; unmatched bases: 1. The CDR3 contains 11 residues.

This clone was seen a few times. V and J are TRBV9 and TRBJ1-1; TRBD1 agrees at 8 bases. The V and J ends lost 0 bases and 6 bases, in that order; junction bases with no gene match: 7. The germline V gene has CDR1 SGDLS and CDR2 YYNGEE. The CDR3 spans 15 residues. The CDR3 DNA follows: TGTGCCAGCAGCGTAGATGGTGGACAGGGCGCTGAAGCTTTCTTT. This sequence encodes CASSVDGGQGAEAFF. The variable domain in full, completed from reference TRBV9 and TRBJ1-1, reads DSGVTQTPKHLITATGQRVTLRCSPRSGDLSVYWYQQSLDQGLQFLIQYYNGEERAKGNILERFSAQQFPDLHSELNLSSLELGDSALYFCASSVDGGQGAEAFFGQGTRLTVV.

The gene calls are TRBV5-1 and TRBJ1-5; 9 bases align to TRBD1. V was pared by 0 bases and J by 3 bases, with 4 bases of the junction left unmatched. CDR1 and CDR2 from the germline V gene are SGHRS and YFSETQ. CDR3 length equals 16 residues. In DNA form, the CDR3 reads TGCGCCAGCAGCTTGGTGGGACAGGGTTTCAATCAGCCCCAGCATTTT. Protein sequence: CASSLVGQGFNQPQHF.

This clone has more than one count but fewer than ten. This chain links TRBV18 with TRBJ2-5; D unresolved. The CDR3 has 13 residues. Germline loops: CDR1 KGHSH, CDR2 LQKENI. V was clipped by 8 bases and J by 2 bases, with 12 bases between them. The CDR3: CASHSSLQETQYF. CDR3 nucleotides: TGTGCCAGCCACTCATCCCTACAAGAGACCCAGTACTTC. Using reference TRBV18 and TRBJ2-5 for the parts outside the CDR3, the full variable domain is NAGVMQNPRHLVRRRGQEARLRCSPMKGHSHVYWYRQLPEEGLKFMVYLQKENIIDESGMPKERFSAEFPKEGPSILRIQQVVRGDSAAYFCASHSSLQETQYFGPGTRLLVL.

The chain joins TRBV14 to TRBJ2-6; a weak D match, TRBD1 (5 bases). The germline CDR1 and CDR2 sequences are SGHDN and FVKESK. The CDR3 is 16 residues long. Trimming shortened V by 0 bases and J by 2 bases, and 8 bases separated the two germline ends. CDR3 in amino acids: CASSQDGRAGANVLTF. The CDR3 region has the DNA TGTGCCAGCAGCCAAGATGGCAGGGCTGGGGCCAACGTCCTGACTTTC.